This T cell receptor beta chain was recorded in a study of blood T cell repertoires in COVID-19. Study overall: Researchers got acute and convalescent COVID-19 samples from the United States, Italy and Spain. The cDNA or gDNA used as material had been derived from T cells, B-cell-depleted T cells, or PBMCs.

In the study's own analysis: Amplification with reference gene primers provided the estimates of nucleated cell counts. TCRdb's copy holds only in-frame clones and misses some; the assay was immunoSEQ multiplex PCR. That table supplies the V and J calls and clone size; D and trimming were determined from the DNA. This sample yields 200,000 to 300,000 clones, of which around 87% are seen a single time; roughly 1.6% belongs to the top ten. Germline V CDR1 and CDR2: MNHEY, SMNVEV (reference sequence). The CDR3 loop spans 13 amino acids. V gave up 5 bases and J gave up 0 bases, with 7 bases separating them.

The sample comprised peripheral blood. The chain joins TRBV27 to TRBJ1-1, with D hard to call. This clonotype was sampled from a woman between 40 and 55 years old who had recovered from COVID-19. The CDR3 DNA reads as TGTGCCAGCAGTCTGCAGGTGAACACTGAAGCTTTCTTT. Translated, it gives CASSLQVNTEAFF.